Below, 24 T cell receptor beta chains from the same sample are listed, as sequenced in a study of shared clonotypes between healthy human individuals. Libraries were prepared by immunoSEQ multiplex PCR; TCRdb keeps only in-frame clonotypes and omits some of them. The sample consists of approximately 1.4 million clones, 95% to 99% of them appearing once. Source material: naive CD4+ T cells sorted from blood. Indicated subset: CD45RA+ positively selected. These receptors were obtained from a man younger than 40 in good health.

This rearrangement joins TRBV28 to TRBJ1-5, with no clear D. V was pared by 7 bases and J by 0 bases, with 7 bases between. The germline gives CDR1 MDHEN, CDR2 SYDVKM. This CDR3 spans 13 amino acids. The CDR3 nucleotides read TGTGCCAGCACTTATAATAGCAATCAGCCCCAGCATTTT. It codes for CASTYNSNQPQHF.

This chain uses TRBV4-1 with TRBJ2-7; D may be TRBD2 (6 bases). Germline lookup yields CDR1 MGHRA and CDR2 YSYEKL. Trimming pared 0 bases from V and 5 bases from J, leaving 8 bases between. The CDR3 runs to 13 residues. The CDR3 region is CASSQDRRDEQYF. The CDR3 nucleotides are TGCGCCAGCAGCCAAGATAGGAGGGACGAGCAGTACTTC.

The chain combines TRBV9 with TRBJ2-1, with TRBD2 matching 7 bases. This CDR3 region has 16 residues. The V and J ends lost 4 bases and 1 base, in that order; junction bases with no gene match: 8. Germline V gives CDR1 SGDLS, CDR2 YYNGEE. The CDR3, as DNA: TGTGCCAGCAGCTTCTACAGCGGGACGTCCTACAATGAGCAGTTCTTC. Translated: CASSFYSGTSYNEQFF.

V and J are TRBV9 and TRBJ2-1; D not certain. The CDR3 sequence is 16 residues long. V lost 0 bases and J 0 bases, leaving 10 bases between the germline ends. CDR1 is SGDLS, CDR2 YYNGEE, per germline. The CDR3 protein is CASSVDLDSSYNEQFF. The CDR3 DNA is TGTGCCAGCAGCGTAGATCTAGATAGCTCCTACAATGAGCAGTTCTTC.

The chain has TRBV6-5 and TRBJ1-2, with TRBD1 matching 10 bases. The V and J ends lost 6 bases and 8 bases, in that order; junction bases with no gene match: 6. Per germline, CDR1 MNHEY and CDR2 SVGAGI. This CDR3 has 13 residues. The CDR3 DNA follows: TGTGCCAGCAGAAAGGGACAGGGGAGAGGCTACACCTTC. This sequence encodes CASRKGQGRGYTF.

The chain joins TRBV2 to TRBJ2-7; 14 positions match TRBD2. The V segment lost 4 bases and the J segment 4 bases; nucleotides outside the gene matches: 3. The CDR3 totals 15 residues. Per germline, CDR1 SNHLY and CDR2 FYNNEI. For the CDR3, the DNA is TGTGCCAGCAGTGGGACTAGCGGGAGGTCGTACGAGCAGTACTTC. This gives the protein CASSGTSGRSYEQYF.

This chain links TRBV7-6 with TRBJ2-3, with 10 bases identical to TRBD2. There are 15 residues in the CDR3. Looked up from germline, CDR1 is SGHVS and CDR2 is FNYEAQ. The junction had 3 bases not matched to a gene; V was cut back by 2 bases and J by 4 bases. CDR3 region: CASSLLAGVSDTQYF. In DNA form, the CDR3 reads TGTGCCAGCAGCTTACTAGCGGGAGTGTCAGATACGCAGTATTTT.

The chain links TRBV18 to TRBJ2-7; 12 nucleotides line up with TRBD2. This CDR3 comprises 20 residues. Germline V gene lookup returns CDR1 KGHSH and CDR2 LQKENI. Losses at the gene ends were 2 bases for V and 3 bases for J; bases not matched to a gene: 17. This CDR3 is CASSPLGLAGTTPGIYEQYF. The DNA of the CDR3 is TGTGCCAGCTCACCATTAGGACTAGCGGGAACCACGCCGGGTATCTACGAGCAGTACTTC.

The chain uses TRBV5-1 and TRBJ2-3; TRBD2 aligns across 9 bases. V lost 1 base to trimming and J lost 6 bases; unmatched junction nucleotides: 6. The CDR3 spans 15 residues. Germline values: CDR1 SGHRS, CDR2 YFSETQ. CDR3 protein: CASSLRLAGSDTQYF. CDR3 DNA sequence: TGCGCCAGCAGCTTGAGGCTAGCGGGATCCGATACGCAGTATTTT.

This chain connects TRBV27 to TRBJ1-1; possible D gene TRBD1, 5 bases. The V gene lost 5 bases and the J gene lost 4 bases, with 26 bases spanning the gap. Germline V gives CDR1 MNHEY, CDR2 SMNVEV (reference sequence). The CDR3 has 18 residues. CDR3 loop: CASSPPWGGFGHSTEAFF. CDR3 bases: TGTGCCAGCAGTCCTCCCTGGGGGGGATTTGGTCACAGCACTGAAGCTTTCTTT.

The rearrangement joins TRBV6-5 to TRBJ2-3, with D perhaps matching TRBD2 (6 bases). CDR3 length: 14 amino acids. V was cut by 5 bases and J by 9 bases, with 18 bases left in between. From germline, CDR1 is MNHEY and CDR2 SVGAGI. The CDR3 here is CASSAGDLTRTQYF. The CDR3, as DNA: TGTGCCAGCAGTGCTGGGGACTTAACAAGGACGCAGTATTTT.

CDR3 sequence: CASSKGQGEKLFF. The CDR3, as DNA: TGTGCCAGCAGTAAGGGACAGGGCGAAAAACTGTTTTTT. The chain couples TRBV5-4 to TRBJ1-4; TRBD1 matches 9 bases. CDR1 and CDR2 from the germline V gene are SGHNT and YYREEE (reference sequence). CDR3 length: 13 amino acids. V lost 5 bases, J lost 8 bases, and 4 bases stayed unmatched.

The rearrangement links TRBV6-1 to TRBJ2-7; D uncertain. The CDR3 has 14 residues. The V and J ends lost 7 bases and 2 bases respectively, with 15 bases between them. In germline, CDR1 is MNHNS, CDR2 SASEGT. CDR3 in amino acids: CASNLHGNAYEQYF. In nucleotides, the CDR3 is TGTGCCAGCAATCTTCACGGAAACGCCTACGAGCAGTACTTC.

This clone was observed a handful of times. V gene TRBV5-1 combines with J gene TRBJ1-1; D possibly corresponds to TRBD1 (5 bases). The CDR3 runs to 13 residues. Germline CDR1 is SGHRS and CDR2 is YFSETQ. V was shortened by 0 bases and J by 6 bases, with 9 bases between the two germline ends. CDR3 nucleotides: TGCGCCAGCAGCTTGGCCAGGGACGCTGAAGCTTTCTTT. It specifies CASSLARDAEAFF.

The V call is TRBV19, the J call TRBJ2-7; 10 bases map to TRBD1. Unmatched junction bases numbered 8, after V lost 8 bases and J lost 1 base. The CDR3 spans 15 residues. The germline CDR1 and CDR2 sequences are LNHDA and SQIVND (reference sequence). The CDR3 nucleotides read TGTGCCAGTGCGTTTGGACAGGGGGTATCCTACGAGCAGTACTTC. Protein sequence: CASAFGQGVSYEQYF.

This chain links TRBV30 with TRBJ2-3; TRBD2 matches at 10 bases. Germline V gives CDR1 GTSNPN, CDR2 SVGIG (reference sequence). The CDR3 spans 13 residues. After removal of 8 bases from V and 8 bases from J, the junction contained 10 bases not matched to a gene. CDR3 nucleotides: TGTGCCCTCACAGGTAGCGGGAGGAGTACGCAGTATTTT. Its translation: CALTGSGRSTQYF.

The chain uses TRBV19 and TRBJ2-7, with a weak D call TRBD2 (6 bases). Trimming left V 3 bases short and J 7 bases short, with 13 bases between. The CDR3 is 13 amino acids. CDR1 is LNHDA, CDR2 SQIVND, per germline (reference sequence). The CDR3 nucleotides read TGTGCCAGTAGTATTCTGGAGGGAGTTGAGCAGTACTTC. Protein sequence: CASSILEGVEQYF.

V gene TRBV29-1 combines with J gene TRBJ1-2; D gene ambiguous. V shed 4 bases and J shed 6 bases, with 12 bases lying between them. CDR1 and CDR2 (germline): SQVTM, ANQGSEA. This CDR3 has 12 amino acids. The DNA for the CDR3 is TGCAGCGTTGGGTATGGTTCGGATGGCTACACCTTC. Amino acid sequence: CSVGYGSDGYTF.

J is TRBJ2-3 and V is TRBV6-4; 10 bases line up with TRBD2. This CDR3 region has 14 residues. Germline trimming cut 4 bases from V and 3 bases from J; bases unmatched to any gene: 1. The germline CDR1 and CDR2 sequences are MRHNA and SNTAGT. This CDR3 is CASSGAGGTDTQYF. CDR3 nucleotides: TGTGCCAGCAGTGGAGCGGGAGGGACAGATACGCAGTATTTT.

On this clone: The junction shows a germline mismatch at one end, possibly a read error. The chain recombines TRBV18 with TRBJ1-1, with 9 nucleotides matching TRBD1. Germline V CDR1 and CDR2: KGHSH, LQKENI. The CDR3 is made up of 15 amino acids. CDR3 amino acids: CASSPQRTGEGIAFF. Written as DNA, the CDR3 is TGTGCCAGCTCCCCACAACGGACAGGGGAGGGGATAGCTTTCTTT.

This clone was recorded once. The chain uses TRBV5-1 and TRBJ2-1; D perhaps matches TRBD2 (6 bases). CDR1 and CDR2 from the germline V gene are SGHRS and YFSETQ. The CDR3 runs 18 residues. Trimming removed 0 bases at V and 4 bases at J, with 20 bases between. The CDR3: CASSLVSSGPRGYNEQFF. CDR3 bases: TGCGCCAGCAGCTTGGTTTCGAGCGGGCCTAGGGGTTACAATGAGCAGTTCTTC. The variable domain in full, with the rest retrieved from reference TRBV5-1 and TRBJ2-1, is KAGVTQTPRYLIKTRGQQVTLSCSPISGHRSVSWYQQTPGQGLQFLFEYFSETQRNKGNFPGRFSGRQFSNSRSEMNVSTLELGDSALYLCASSLVSSGPRGYNEQFFGPGTRLTVL.

The chain recombines TRBV27 with TRBJ1-1; 8 nucleotides align to TRBD1. The CDR3 runs 17 residues. Per germline, CDR1 MNHEY and CDR2 SMNVEV (reference sequence). Losses at the gene ends were 2 bases for V and 3 bases for J; bases not matched to a gene: 11. The CDR3 DNA reads as TGTGCCAGCAGTTTACATGCCGGGCAGGGGGCATACACTGAAGCTTTCTTT. Amino acids: CASSLHAGQGAYTEAFF.

V and J are TRBV7-9 and TRBJ2-7; a weak D match, TRBD1 (6 bases). The CDR3 has 15 amino acids. Germline loops: CDR1 SEHNR, CDR2 FQNEAQ (reference sequence). V lost 5 bases to trimming and J lost 6 bases, with 20 bases between them. CDR3 residues: CASSPSTGLPGEQYF. Written as DNA, the CDR3 is TGTGCCAGCAGCCCATCCACAGGGTTGCCAGGCGAGCAGTACTTC.

The chain links TRBV9 to TRBJ2-3, with D maybe TRBD2 (5 bases). The CDR3 has 13 residues. The germline V gene has CDR1 SGDLS and CDR2 YYNGEE. Deletions cut 3 bases from V and 2 bases from J, with 7 bases between. The CDR3 is CASSGGFTDTQYF. CDR3 DNA: TGTGCCAGCAGCGGAGGGTTCACAGATACGCAGTATTTT.